Each of the 5 T cell receptor beta chains below was sequenced from the same sample in a study of blood T cell repertoires in COVID-19. The protocol was immunoSEQ multiplex PCR, while the TCRdb copy is restricted to in-frame clones and leaves out a portion. The sample yields 320,000 or so clones, roughly 88% seen once. The specimen was PBMCs or T cells enriched from blood (not recorded which). The origin of the receptors is a man younger than 40 who had recovered from COVID-19.

The V call is TRBV3-1 (or the pseudogene TRBV3-2), the J call TRBJ2-3; 13 nucleotides agree with TRBD2. Germline V gene sequence: CDR1 LGHDT, CDR2 YNNKEL (reference sequence). Losses at the gene ends were 5 bases for V and 14 bases for J; bases not matched to a gene: 7. The CDR3 contains 13 residues. The CDR3 DNA follows: TGTGCCAGCAGCTCAGGACTAGCGGGGGTAGGGTATTTT. Amino acid sequence: CASSSGLAGVGYF.

This chain connects TRBV9 to TRBJ2-5; 11 bases are a match to TRBD2. Germline V gene data show CDR1 as SGDLS and CDR2 as YYNGEE. The J segment lost 5 bases and the V segment lost 2 bases, leaving 8 bases of the junction unmatched. The CDR3 runs to 16 residues. The CDR3 region has the DNA TGTGCCAGCAGCGTGACTAGCGGGGCCCGGCATGAGACCCAGTACTTC. It encodes CASSVTSGARHETQYF.

The chain links TRBV7-9 to TRBJ1-5; D not certain. The V and J ends lost 5 bases and 0 bases respectively, with 8 bases between them. The germline V gene has CDR1 SEHNR and CDR2 FQNEAQ (reference sequence). There are 14 residues in the CDR3. The CDR3 sequence is CASSPSNSNQPQHF. For the CDR3, the DNA is TGTGCCAGCAGCCCCAGTAATAGCAATCAGCCCCAGCATTTT.

The chain recombines TRBV28 with TRBJ2-5; tentatively, D is TRBD1 (5 bases). The V gene's germline CDR1 is MDHEN and CDR2 SYDVKM. V was trimmed by 8 bases and J by 7 bases, leaving 17 bases between them. This CDR3 is built from 13 residues. In DNA, the CDR3 is TGTGCCAGCTCACAGGATCTCCCGGGGACCCAGTACTTC. Translating it yields CASSQDLPGTQYF. Full variable domain (rest looked up from reference TRBV28 and TRBJ2-5): DVKVTQSSRYLVKRTGEKVFLECVQDMDHENMFWYRQDPGLGLRLIYFSYDVKMKEKGDIPEGYSVSREKKERFSLILESASTNQTSMYLCASSQDLPGTQYFGPGTRLLVL.

The chain combines TRBV7-3 with TRBJ2-1; 9 positions agree with TRBD2. The CDR3 runs 16 residues. Germline values: CDR1 SGHTA, CDR2 FQGTGA. With V trimmed by 5 bases and J by 5 bases, 10 bases remained unmatched. The CDR3 bases are TGTGCCAGCAGCCCCGCCGGGACTAGCTTCGACAATGAGCAGTTCTTC. This codes for CASSPAGTSFDNEQFF.